This entry describes one T cell receptor beta chain. CD4+ cells were split into CD45RA+ naive and CD45RA-negative memory subsets. This sample was included in a study of shared clonotypes between healthy human individuals. From germline, CDR1 is MDHEN and CDR2 SYDVKM. V was clipped by 6 bases and J by 1 base, with 17 bases between them. The CDR3 is 16 residues long. Produced via immunoSEQ multiplex PCR; TCRdb's table is partial and in-frame only. The sample includes a few million clones, approximately 95% of them seen just once. This rearrangement joins TRBV28 to TRBJ2-3, with D possibly matching TRBD1 (6 bases). The source material was naive CD4+ T cells from PBMCs. Subset in this sample: CD45RA+ positively selected. This clonotype was sampled from a man aged 18 to 35 in good health. Some clones in this sample may be carry-over from other donors' samples. CDR3 DNA: TGTGCCAGCAGCCCAAGGGGGAAGGAACGCACAGATACGCAGTATTTT. Protein sequence: CASSPRGKERTDTQYF.